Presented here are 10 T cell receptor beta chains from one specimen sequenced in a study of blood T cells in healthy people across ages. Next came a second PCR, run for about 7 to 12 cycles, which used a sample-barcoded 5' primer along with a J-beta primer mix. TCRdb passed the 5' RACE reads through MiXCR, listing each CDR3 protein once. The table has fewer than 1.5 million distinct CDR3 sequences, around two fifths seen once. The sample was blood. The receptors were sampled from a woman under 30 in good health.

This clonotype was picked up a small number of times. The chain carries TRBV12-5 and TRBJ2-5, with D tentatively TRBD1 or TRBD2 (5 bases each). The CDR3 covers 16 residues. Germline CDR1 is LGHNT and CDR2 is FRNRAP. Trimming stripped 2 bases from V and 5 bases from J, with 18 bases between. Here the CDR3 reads CASGLISAGSGETQYF. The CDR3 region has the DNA TGTGCTAGTGGTTTGATCTCCGCAGGGTCGGGGGAGACCCAGTACTTC.

The CDR3 DNA is TGTGCCAGCAGCGTAAGCCAGGTCCAAGAGACCCAGTACTTC. This sequence encodes CASSVSQVQETQYF. The rearrangement uses TRBV9 and TRBJ2-5; unclear D gene. This CDR3 contains 14 residues. V was clipped by 1 base and J by 1 base, with 8 bases between them. Germline assignment: CDR1 SGDLS and CDR2 YYNGEE.

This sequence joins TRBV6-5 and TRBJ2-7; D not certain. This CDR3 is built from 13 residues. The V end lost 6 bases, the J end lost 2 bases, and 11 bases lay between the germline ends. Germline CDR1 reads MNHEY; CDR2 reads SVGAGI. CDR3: CASRYKQPYEQYF. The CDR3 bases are TGTGCCAGCAGATATAAGCAGCCCTACGAGCAGTACTTC.

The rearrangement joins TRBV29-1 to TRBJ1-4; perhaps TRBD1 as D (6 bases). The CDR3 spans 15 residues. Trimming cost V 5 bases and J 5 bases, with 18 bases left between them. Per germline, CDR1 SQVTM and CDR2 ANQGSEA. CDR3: CSVSTATGINEKLFF. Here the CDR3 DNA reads TGCAGCGTTTCAACCGCCACAGGGATAAATGAAAAACTGTTTTTT.

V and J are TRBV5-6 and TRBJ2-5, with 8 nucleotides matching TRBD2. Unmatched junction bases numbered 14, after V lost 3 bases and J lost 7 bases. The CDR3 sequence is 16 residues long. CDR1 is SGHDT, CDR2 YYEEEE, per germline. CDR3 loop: CASSWRLAHQLRTQYF. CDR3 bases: TGTGCCAGCAGCTGGAGACTAGCGCATCAGTTGAGGACCCAGTACTTC.

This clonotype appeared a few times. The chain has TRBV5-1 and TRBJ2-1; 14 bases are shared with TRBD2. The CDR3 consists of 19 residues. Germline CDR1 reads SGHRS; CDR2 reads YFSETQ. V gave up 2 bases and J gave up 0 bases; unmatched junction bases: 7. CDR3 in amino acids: CASSLGTSGGLSSYNEQFF. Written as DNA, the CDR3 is TGCGCCAGCAGCTTAGGGACTAGCGGGGGCCTCAGCTCCTACAATGAGCAGTTCTTC.

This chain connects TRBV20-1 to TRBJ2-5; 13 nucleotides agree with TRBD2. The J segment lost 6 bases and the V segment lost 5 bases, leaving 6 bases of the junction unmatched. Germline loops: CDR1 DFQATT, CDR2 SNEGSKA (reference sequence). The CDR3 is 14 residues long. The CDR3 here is CSAPTSGGPKTQYF. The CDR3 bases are TGCAGTGCTCCGACTAGCGGGGGGCCTAAGACCCAGTACTTC.

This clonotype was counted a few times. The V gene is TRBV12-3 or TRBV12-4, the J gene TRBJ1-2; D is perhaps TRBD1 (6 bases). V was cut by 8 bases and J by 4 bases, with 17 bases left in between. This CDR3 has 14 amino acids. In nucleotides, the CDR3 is TGTGCCAGCTCCCCTCTGACAGGACCCTATGGCTACACCTTC. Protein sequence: CASSPLTGPYGYTF.

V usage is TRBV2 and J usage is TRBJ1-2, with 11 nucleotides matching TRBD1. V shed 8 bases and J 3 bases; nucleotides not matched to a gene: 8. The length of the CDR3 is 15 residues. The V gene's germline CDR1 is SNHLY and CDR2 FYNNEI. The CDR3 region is CASYYGTGGHYGYTF. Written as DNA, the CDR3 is TGTGCCAGCTATTACGGGACAGGGGGGCACTATGGCTACACCTTC.

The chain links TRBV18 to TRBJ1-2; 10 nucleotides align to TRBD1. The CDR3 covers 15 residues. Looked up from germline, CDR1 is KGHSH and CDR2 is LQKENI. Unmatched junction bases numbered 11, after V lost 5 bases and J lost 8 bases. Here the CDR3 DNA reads TGTGCCAGCTCAAGGGGACAGGGGAGAACGCGAGGCTACACCTTC. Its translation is CASSRGQGRTRGYTF.